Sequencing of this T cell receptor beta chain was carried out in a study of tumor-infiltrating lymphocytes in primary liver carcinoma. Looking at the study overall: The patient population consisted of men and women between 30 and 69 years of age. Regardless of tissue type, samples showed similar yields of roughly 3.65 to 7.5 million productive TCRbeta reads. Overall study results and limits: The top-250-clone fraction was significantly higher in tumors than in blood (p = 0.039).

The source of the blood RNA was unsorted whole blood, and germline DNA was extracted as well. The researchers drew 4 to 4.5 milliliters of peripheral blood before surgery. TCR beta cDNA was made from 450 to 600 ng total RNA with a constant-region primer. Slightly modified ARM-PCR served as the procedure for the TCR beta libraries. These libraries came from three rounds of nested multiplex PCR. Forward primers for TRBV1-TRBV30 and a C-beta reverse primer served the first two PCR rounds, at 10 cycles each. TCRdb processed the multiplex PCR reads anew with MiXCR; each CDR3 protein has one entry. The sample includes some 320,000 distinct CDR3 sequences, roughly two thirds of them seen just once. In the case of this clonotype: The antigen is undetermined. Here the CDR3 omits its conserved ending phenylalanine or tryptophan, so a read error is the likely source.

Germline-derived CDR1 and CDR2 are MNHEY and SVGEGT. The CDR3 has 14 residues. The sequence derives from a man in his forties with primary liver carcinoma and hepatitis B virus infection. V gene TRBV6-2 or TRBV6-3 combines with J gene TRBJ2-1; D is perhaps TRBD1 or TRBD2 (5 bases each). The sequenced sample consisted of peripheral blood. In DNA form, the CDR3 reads TGTGCCACCGTGCAGAGGGGATCCTACAATGTGCAGTTCTTA. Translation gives CATVQRGSYNVQFL.